One and the same sample provided the 7 T cell receptor beta chains below, sequenced in a study of low-dose radiotherapy and immunotherapy resistance in tumors. Time point meaning: before trial treatment. Both TCRalpha and TCRbeta chains were reverse transcribed with V-gene-specific primers. The authors ran about 21 PCR cycles to amplify TCRs with a constant-region primer and V-primer adapter. TCRdb used MiXCR to reprocess the reads, holding one entry per CDR3 protein. The sample shows fewer than 90,000 distinct CDR3 sequences, around 31% of them seen only once. Source: PBMCs, taken before treatment. Source of these receptors: a female donor with ovarian cancer.

This clonotype was detected many times. The chain has TRBV21-1 and TRBJ1-2. TRBV21-1 is annotated as a pseudogene. The CDR3 runs 15 residues. CDR3 amino acids: CASSKVREQLYGYTF. CDR3 DNA sequence: TGTGCCAGCAGCAAAGTGCGTGAACAGCTCTATGGCTACACCTTC.

Regarding this clonotype: The limits of the CDR3 on the DNA are not certain, so only TCRdb's listed CDR3 is given. This chain links TRBV6-5 with TRBJ2-2; the DNA was not used to check the table's D call, TRBD1. Germline CDR1 is MNHEY and CDR2 is SVGAGI. The CDR3 spans 20 residues, counting both ends. The CDR3 spells CASRPPTGGNIPGELFFFFF.

The V call is TRBV12-3 or TRBV12-4, the J call TRBJ2-1, with a possible D match to TRBD2 (5 bases). The CDR3 length is 14 residues. V gave up 7 bases and J gave up 9 bases, with 19 bases separating them. The CDR3 sequence is CASTEASLGGEQFF. DNA of the CDR3: TGTGCCAGCACCGAAGCCTCACTAGGCGGTGAGCAGTTCTTC.

This clonotype was counted many times. The V gene is TRBV3-1, the J gene TRBJ2-7; 8 bases fit TRBD2. CDR1 and CDR2 from the germline V gene are LGHDT and YNNKEL (reference sequence). CDR3 length: 14 amino acids. Trimming cost V 4 bases and J 4 bases; bases outside gene matches: 6. The CDR3 is CASSRRLAMYEQYF. DNA for the CDR3: TGTGCCAGCAGCCGAAGACTAGCGATGTACGAGCAGTACTTC.

For this clonotype: This sequence is one base from a far larger clone and is likely a read error. The genes are TRBV11-3 and TRBJ2-1; D ambiguous. Germline V CDR1 and CDR2: SGHNT, YENEEA. There are 15 residues in the CDR3. The ends were cut back, 0 bases at V and 10 bases at J, with 16 bases in the middle. CDR3 bases: TGTGCCAGCAGCTTAGATCCGCGGCTGGCCTACGAGCAGTTCTTC. It yields the protein CASSLDPRLAYEQFF.

The chain has TRBV27 and TRBJ1-5; D possibly corresponds to TRBD1 (6 bases). The CDR3 is 15 residues long. Germline CDR1 reads MNHEY; CDR2 reads SMNVEV (reference sequence). Trimming took 4 bases from V and 4 from J, leaving 14 bases between them. The CDR3 loop reads CASSSTQGLNQPQHF. As DNA, the CDR3 is TGTGCCAGCAGTTCAACACAGGGTCTGAATCAGCCCCAGCATTTT.

There are many counts of this clonotype. The chain carries TRBV14 and TRBJ2-2; no clear D gene. V lost 2 bases and J 1 base, leaving 5 bases between the germline ends. The CDR3 runs 14 residues. Germline-derived CDR1 and CDR2 are SGHDN and FVKESK. The CDR3: CASSQLRNTGELFF. The CDR3 DNA is TGTGCCAGCAGCCAATTGAGGAACACCGGGGAGCTGTTTTTT.